The next 5 T cell receptor beta chains were all read from a single sample in a study of cytomegalovirus exposure and HLA in healthy donors. Assay: immunoSEQ multiplex PCR; the TCRdb copy retains only in-frame clones and omits some. Counted here are 150,000 to 250,000 clones, 70% to 85% occurring once; the ten biggest clones make up over 10%. The sample taken for sequencing was PBMCs. All receptors derive from a woman between 25 and 40 years old in good health and CMV-seropositive.

The chain has TRBV6-4 and TRBJ2-3, with D unclear. V shed 2 bases and J shed 1 base, with 4 bases lying between them. CDR3 size: 13 residues. Per germline, CDR1 MRHNA and CDR2 SNTAGT. CDR3 loop: CASSDPGTDTQYF. The CDR3 DNA reads TGTGCCAGCAGTGACCCGGGCACAGATACGCAGTATTTT.

CDR3 DNA: TGTGCCAGCAGTCCTCCGCGGGGCTTTGAGGAAAAACTGTTTTTT. Amino acid sequence: CASSPPRGFEEKLFF. This rearrangement joins TRBV28 to TRBJ1-4; weak D call: TRBD1 (5 bases). The CDR3 runs 15 residues. CDR1 MDHEN and CDR2 SYDVKM come from the germline V gene. The V end was cut by 5 bases, the J end by 8 bases, with 18 bases between. Based on the CDR3 plus reference TRBV28 and TRBJ1-4, the full variable domain is DVKVTQSSRYLVKRTGEKVFLECVQDMDHENMFWYRQDPGLGLRLIYFSYDVKMKEKGDIPEGYSVSREKKERFSLILESASTNQTSMYLCASSPPRGFEEKLFFGSGTQLSVL.

The rearrangement links TRBV11-2 to TRBJ1-3; D call uncertain. There are 15 residues in the CDR3. Germline CDR1 SGHAT, CDR2 FQNNGV. The ends were cut back, 4 bases at V and 7 bases at J, with 17 bases in the middle. The CDR3 nucleotides are TGTGCCAGCAGCTCCCGCGGGGTAGTGAGGAACACCATATATTTT. Translated, it gives CASSSRGVVRNTIYF.

This chain joins TRBV29-1 and TRBJ2-1; TRBD2 aligns across 10 bases. Unmatched junction bases numbered 8, after V lost 3 bases and J lost 9 bases. Germline assignment: CDR1 SQVTM and CDR2 ANQGSEA. There are 14 residues in the CDR3. The CDR3 DNA reads as TGCAGCGTTGATCGGGGTAGCGGGAGGTTTGAGCAGTTCTTC. It encodes CSVDRGSGRFEQFF.

This sequence joins TRBV15 and TRBJ1-3, with D unclear. Germline V gene sequence: CDR1 LNHNV, CDR2 YYDKDF (reference sequence). The CDR3 has 16 amino acids. With 0 bases removed from V and 0 bases from J, the gap between germline ends came to 9 bases. CDR3 sequence: CATSRDLLSSGNTIYF. In DNA, the CDR3 is TGTGCCACCAGCAGAGACCTACTGAGCTCTGGAAACACCATATATTTT.